The entry that follows covers one T cell receptor beta chain sequence. Its specificity is unknown. The CDR3 covers 11 residues. Germline V CDR1 and CDR2: DFQATT, SNEGSKA (reference sequence). Trimming removed 3 bases at V and 3 bases at J, with 6 bases between. This sample is drawn from a study of CD8 T cells in Susac syndrome. After extraction with the RNeasy kit, roughly 0.5 to 1 ug of the RNA was reverse transcribed using random hexamers. Multiplex PCR with immunoSEQ amplified the TCR beta CDR3 across 54 Vbeta and 13 Jbeta. TCRdb called the immunoSEQ multiplex PCR reads again in MiXCR, with one record for every CDR3 protein. The sample shows under 200,000 distinct CDR3 sequences, around 96% of them seen only once. Study-wide points: The study's TCR sequencing and HLA analysis drew on a certain number of individuals. That number was acknowledged as relatively small.

CD8+ and CD4+ T cells taken from blood had their TCR beta sequenced. The sequenced sample consisted of CD8+ T cells from PBMCs. The genes are TRBV20-1 and TRBJ2-7, with D hard to call. The receptor's source is a human donor with multiple sclerosis. CDR3 DNA: TGCAGTGCTAGGGTCAGCTACGAGCAGTACTTC. It codes for CSARVSYEQYF.